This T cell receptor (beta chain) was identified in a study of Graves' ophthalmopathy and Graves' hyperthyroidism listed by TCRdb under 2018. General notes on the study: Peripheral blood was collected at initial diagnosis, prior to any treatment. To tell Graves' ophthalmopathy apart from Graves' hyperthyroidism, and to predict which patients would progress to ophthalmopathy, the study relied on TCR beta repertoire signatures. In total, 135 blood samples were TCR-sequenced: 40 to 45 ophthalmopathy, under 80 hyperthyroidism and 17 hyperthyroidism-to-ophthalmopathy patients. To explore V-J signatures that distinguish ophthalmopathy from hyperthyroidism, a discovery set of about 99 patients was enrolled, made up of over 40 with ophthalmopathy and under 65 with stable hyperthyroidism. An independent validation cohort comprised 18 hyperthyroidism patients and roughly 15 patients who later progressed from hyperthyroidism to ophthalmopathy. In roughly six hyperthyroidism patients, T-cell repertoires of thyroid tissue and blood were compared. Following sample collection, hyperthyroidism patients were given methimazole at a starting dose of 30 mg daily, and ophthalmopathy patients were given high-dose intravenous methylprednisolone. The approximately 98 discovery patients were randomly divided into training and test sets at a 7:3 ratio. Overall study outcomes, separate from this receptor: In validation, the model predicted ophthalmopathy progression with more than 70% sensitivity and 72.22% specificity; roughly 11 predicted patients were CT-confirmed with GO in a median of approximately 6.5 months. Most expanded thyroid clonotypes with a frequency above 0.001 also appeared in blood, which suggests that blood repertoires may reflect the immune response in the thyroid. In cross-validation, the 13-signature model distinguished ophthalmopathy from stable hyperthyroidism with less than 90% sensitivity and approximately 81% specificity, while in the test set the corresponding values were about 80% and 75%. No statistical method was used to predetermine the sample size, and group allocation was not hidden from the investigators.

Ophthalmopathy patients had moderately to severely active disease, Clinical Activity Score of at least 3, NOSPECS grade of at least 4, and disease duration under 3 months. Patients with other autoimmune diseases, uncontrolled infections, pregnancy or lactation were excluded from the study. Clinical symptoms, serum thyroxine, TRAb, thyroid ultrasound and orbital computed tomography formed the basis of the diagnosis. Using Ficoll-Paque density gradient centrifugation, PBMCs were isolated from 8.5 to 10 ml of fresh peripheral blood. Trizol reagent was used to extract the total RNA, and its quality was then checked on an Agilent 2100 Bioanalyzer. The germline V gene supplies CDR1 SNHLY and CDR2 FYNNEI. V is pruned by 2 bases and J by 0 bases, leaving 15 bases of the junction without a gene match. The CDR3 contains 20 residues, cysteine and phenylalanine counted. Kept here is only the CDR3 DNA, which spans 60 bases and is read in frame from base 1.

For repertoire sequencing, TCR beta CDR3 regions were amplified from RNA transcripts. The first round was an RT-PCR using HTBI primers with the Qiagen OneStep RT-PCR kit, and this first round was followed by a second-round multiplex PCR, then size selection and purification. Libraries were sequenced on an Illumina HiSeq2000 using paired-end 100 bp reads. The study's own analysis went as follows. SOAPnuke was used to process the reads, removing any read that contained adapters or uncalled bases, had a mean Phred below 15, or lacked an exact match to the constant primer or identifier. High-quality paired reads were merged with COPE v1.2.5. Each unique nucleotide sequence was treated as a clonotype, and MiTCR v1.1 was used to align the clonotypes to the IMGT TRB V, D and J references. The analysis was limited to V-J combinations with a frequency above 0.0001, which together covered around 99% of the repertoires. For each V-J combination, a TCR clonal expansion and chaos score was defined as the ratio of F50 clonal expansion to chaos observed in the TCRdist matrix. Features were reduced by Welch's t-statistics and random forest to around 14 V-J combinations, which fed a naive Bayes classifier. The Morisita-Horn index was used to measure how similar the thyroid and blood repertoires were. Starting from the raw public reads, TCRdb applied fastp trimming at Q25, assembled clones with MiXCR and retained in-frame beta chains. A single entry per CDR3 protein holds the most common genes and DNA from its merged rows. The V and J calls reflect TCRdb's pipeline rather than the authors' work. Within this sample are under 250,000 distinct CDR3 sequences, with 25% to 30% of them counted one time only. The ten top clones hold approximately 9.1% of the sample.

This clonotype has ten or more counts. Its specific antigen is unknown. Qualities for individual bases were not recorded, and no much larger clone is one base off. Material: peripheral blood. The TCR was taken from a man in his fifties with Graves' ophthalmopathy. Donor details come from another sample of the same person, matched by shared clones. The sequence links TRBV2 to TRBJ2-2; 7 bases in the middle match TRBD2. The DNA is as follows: TGTGCCAGCAGTGAACGTGGGCGGCGGGAGTGGTACTCGAACACCGGGGAGCTGTTTTTT. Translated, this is CASSERGRREWYSNTGELFF.